Below, 17 T cell receptor beta chains from the same sample are listed, as sequenced in a study of OX40 agonist ivuxolimab in advanced cancers. The method was immunoSEQ multiplex PCR; TCRdb's version includes in-frame clones alone and lacks a portion of them. The sample holds about 53,000 clones; 75% to 90% are singletons and the top ten take under 13%. This sample comprised CD4+ or CD8+ T cells sorted from blood, obtained in a trial of the OX40 agonist ivuxolimab. Source of these receptors: an adult with an advanced solid tumor such as melanoma, head and neck, liver or kidney cancer.

The chain recombines TRBV7-2 with TRBJ1-5; no clear D. This CDR3 comprises 13 residues. V shed 5 bases and J shed 5 bases, with 10 bases lying between them. CDR1 is SGHTA and CDR2 is FQGNSA in the germline V gene. DNA for the CDR3: TGTGCCAGCAGCCTAAGTGCTGATCAGCCCCAGCATTTT. It translates to CASSLSADQPQHF.

The chain couples TRBV5-1 to TRBJ2-7; tentatively, D is TRBD2 (5 bases). CDR1 and CDR2 (germline): SGHRS, YFSETQ. Between the trimmed V and J ends, which lost 1 base and 1 base, there was a span of 9 bases. This CDR3 has 14 residues. As DNA, the CDR3 is TGCGCCAGCAGCTTGTCAAGCGGTTCCTACGAGCAGTACTTC. Its protein is CASSLSSGSYEQYF.

The chain uses TRBV5-1 and TRBJ2-7; 10 bases align to TRBD2. V shed 4 bases and J 0 bases; nucleotides not matched to a gene: 7. CDR3 length: 16 amino acids. Per the germline V gene, CDR1 is SGHRS and CDR2 is YFSETQ. This CDR3 is CASSGLSSGSSYEQYF. The DNA of the CDR3 is TGCGCCAGCAGCGGCCTTTCTAGCGGGAGCTCCTACGAGCAGTACTTC.

The chain recombines TRBV7-5 with TRBJ2-3. TRBV7-5 is a listed pseudogene. This CDR3 contains 15 residues. The CDR3 protein is CARRSRDQRTDTQYF. In DNA form, the CDR3 reads TGTGCCAGAAGGAGTCGGGACCAAAGAACAGATACGCAGTATTTT.

The chain recombines TRBV9 with TRBJ1-4, with D maybe TRBD1 (5 bases). Germline V CDR1 and CDR2: SGDLS, YYNGEE. The ends were cut back, 2 bases at V and 0 bases at J, with 14 bases in the middle. CDR3 length equals 17 residues. CDR3 residues: CASSVGRQPSTNEKLFF. The CDR3 bases are TGTGCCAGCAGCGTCGGTCGACAGCCTTCAACTAATGAAAAACTGTTTTTT. Supplemented by reference TRBV9 and TRBJ1-4, the full variable domain reads DSGVTQTPKHLITATGQRVTLRCSPRSGDLSVYWYQQSLDQGLQFLIQYYNGEERAKGNILERFSAQQFPDLHSELNLSSLELGDSALYFCASSVGRQPSTNEKLFFGSGTQLSVL.

This chain joins TRBV28 and TRBJ2-5, with TRBD1 matching 9 bases. V shed 6 bases and J 5 bases; nucleotides not matched to a gene: 7. The germline V gene encodes CDR1 MDHEN and CDR2 SYDVKM. This CDR3 is 14 amino acids long. In DNA, the CDR3 is TGTGCCAGCAGAGGACAGGGGAAGAGGGAGACCCAGTACTTC. Translated, it gives CASRGQGKRETQYF.

The rearrangement uses TRBV19 and TRBJ2-3, with TRBD1 matching 11 bases. The CDR3 sequence is 16 residues long. The ends lost 8 bases at V and 4 bases at J; junction bases unmatched: 11. Germline CDR1 and CDR2: LNHDA and SQIVND (reference sequence). The CDR3 reads CASQDRGRGRPDTQYF. The CDR3 region has the DNA TGTGCCAGTCAGGACAGGGGGCGCGGCCGGCCAGATACGCAGTATTTT.

This clone has a handful of counts. This chain joins TRBV6-5 and TRBJ2-7; 10 nucleotides match TRBD2. Germline V gene data show CDR1 as MNHEY and CDR2 as SVGAGI. The V gene end was trimmed by 0 bases and the J gene end by 5 bases; junction bases not matched to a gene: 4. CDR3 size: 15 residues. The CDR3 here is CASSYSLAGANEQYF. CDR3 DNA sequence: TGTGCCAGCAGTTACTCGCTAGCGGGAGCCAACGAGCAGTACTTC.

V is TRBV30 and J is TRBJ1-4; possibly TRBD1 for D (6 bases). CDR3 length equals 16 residues. V dropped 1 base and J dropped 7 bases, with 19 bases sitting between them. From germline, CDR1 is GTSNPN and CDR2 SVGIG (reference sequence). The CDR3 DNA sequence: TGTGCCTGGAGTGCGCAGGGGAAGCGAAGTTTTGAAAAACTGTTTTTT. Translated, it gives CAWSAQGKRSFEKLFF.

The CDR3 reads CASSLSFSRETQYF. DNA for the CDR3: TGTGCCAGCAGTTTATCTTTCTCTAGAGAGACCCAGTACTTC. The chain links TRBV27 to TRBJ2-5; D is ambiguous. Germline assignment: CDR1 MNHEY and CDR2 SMNVEV (reference sequence). V was trimmed by 0 bases and J by 4 bases, leaving 9 bases between them. This CDR3 is built from 14 residues.

The gene calls are TRBV7-2 and TRBJ2-1; TRBD1 matches at 8 bases. CDR1 and CDR2 from the germline V gene are SGHTA and FQGNSA. The CDR3 runs 16 residues. With V trimmed by 0 bases and J by 3 bases, 4 bases remained unmatched. The CDR3 DNA is TGTGCCAGCAGCTTAGCTACCGGGACAGGCTACAATGAGCAGTTCTTC. This codes for CASSLATGTGYNEQFF.

The chain joins TRBV7-3 to TRBJ2-3, with 10 bases identical to TRBD1. Germline values: CDR1 SGHTA, CDR2 FQGTGA. CDR3 length: 14 amino acids. Germline trimming cut 4 bases from V and 11 bases from J; bases unmatched to any gene: 9. The CDR3 DNA reads as TGTGCCAGCAGCTCCGGGACAGGGGAAGGGGTGCAGTATTTT. It yields the protein CASSSGTGEGVQYF. The complete variable domain, with remaining parts taken from reference TRBV7-3 and TRBJ2-3, reads GAGVSQTPSNKVTEKGKYVELRCDPISGHTALYWYRQSLGQGPEFLIYFQGTGAADDSGLPNDRFFAVRPEGSVSTLKIQRTERGDSAVYLCASSSGTGEGVQYFGPGTRLTVL.

The rearrangement uses TRBV19 and TRBJ2-3; D may be TRBD1 or TRBD2 (7 bases each). The ends were cut back, 6 bases at V and 0 bases at J, with 19 bases in the middle. This CDR3 has 17 amino acids. Germline loops: CDR1 LNHDA, CDR2 SQIVND (reference sequence). DNA of the CDR3: TGTGCCAGTAGCCCAGGGAGGGCAGGGGGAAGCACAGATACGCAGTATTTT. It is translated as CASSPGRAGGSTDTQYF.

Note on this clone: Sequence at one end of the junction differs from germline and may be a read error. This sequence joins TRBV7-7 and TRBJ2-2; D uncertain. Germline V CDR1 and CDR2: SSHAT, FNYEAQ (reference sequence). CDR3 length equals 14 residues. DNA for the CDR3: TGTGCTAGCAGCTTAGGCAGAAACACCGGGGAGCTGTTTTTT. Its translation: CASSLGRNTGELFF.

This clone appeared a single time. V and J are TRBV19 and TRBJ1-1, with D possibly being TRBD1 (6 bases). This CDR3 contains 12 residues. Trimming took 3 bases from V and 8 from J, leaving 10 bases between them. Germline CDR1 LNHDA, CDR2 SQIVND (reference sequence). As DNA, the CDR3 is TGTGCCAGTAGTATGAATACAGGGGAAGCTTTCTTT. This translates into CASSMNTGEAFF.

The CDR3 here is CASSISRYNEQFF. The CDR3 bases are TGTGCCAGTAGTATTAGCCGGTACAATGAGCAGTTCTTC. The chain combines TRBV19 with TRBJ2-1, with unresolved D. Trimming pared 3 bases from V and 4 bases from J, leaving 7 bases between. CDR3 length equals 13 residues. CDR1 and CDR2 (germline): LNHDA, SQIVND (reference sequence).

The chain has TRBV2 and TRBJ1-4; D unresolved. CDR3 length equals 15 residues. CDR1 and CDR2 (germline): SNHLY, FYNNEI. V was trimmed by 8 bases and J by 0 bases, leaving 13 bases between them. CDR3 region: CASSPALATNEKLFF. The CDR3 DNA follows: TGTGCCAGCTCGCCAGCCCTAGCAACTAATGAAAAACTGTTTTTT.